These 25 T cell receptor beta chains were sequenced from one sample in a study of T cells after yellow fever vaccination (dated by TCRdb to the late 2010s). Taken with the paper, the label for treatment or condition translates to: live attenuated yellow fever vaccine strain. Libraries were made using 5' RACE. These reads were obtained on an Illumina HiSeq 2500. TCRdb handled the public reads itself, with Q25 trimming in fastp and clone calling in MiXCR, and kept productive beta chains. Rows are unified per CDR3 protein, each entry keeping the most common DNA and genes. The sample table shows roughly 330,000 distinct CDR3 sequences, and around 7.3% are seen once. The ten largest clones represent roughly a sixth of the sample. The specimen was PBMCs, collected about 49 days after the first yellow fever vaccination. These receptors originate from a man aged 18-30 years who received the YFV17D yellow fever vaccine.

This clonotype was seen only a few times. The genes are TRBV7-9 and TRBJ1-1, with D possibly being TRBD1 (5 bases). The CDR3 has 14 amino acids. Looked up from germline, CDR1 is SEHNR and CDR2 is FQNEAQ (reference sequence). V shed 3 bases and J shed 4 bases, with 12 bases lying between them. The CDR3 DNA follows: TGTGCCAGCAGCTTGCCTGGAGGGGCCACTGAAGCTTTCTTT. It specifies CASSLPGGATEAFF.

The table lists this clonotype with many counts. The chain has TRBV5-1 and TRBJ2-4; D remains ambiguous. V gave up 1 base and J gave up 3 bases, with 23 bases separating them. This CDR3 has 19 amino acids. From germline, CDR1 is SGHRS and CDR2 YFSETQ. The CDR3 protein is CASSLNPGPSIARKNIQYF. Written as DNA, the CDR3 is TGCGCCAGCAGCTTGAATCCGGGCCCTAGTATAGCCCGCAAAAACATTCAGTACTTC.

CDR3 DNA: TGCAGTGCCAAGCCGGGACTTAACTACGAGCAGTACGTC. It specifies CSAKPGLNYEQYV. The chain couples TRBV20-1 to TRBJ2-7; TRBD2 is a possible D gene (6 bases). Trimming removed 6 bases from V and 3 bases from J, with 15 bases in between. The CDR3 is 13 amino acids. From germline, CDR1 is DFQATT and CDR2 SNEGSKA (reference sequence).

At least ten counts were recorded for this clonotype. The chain combines TRBV5-1 with TRBJ2-7, with D tentatively TRBD2 (5 bases). Germline V lookup: CDR1 SGHRS, CDR2 YFSETQ. The CDR3 is 17 residues long. In DNA, the CDR3 is TGCGCCAGCAGCTTTGAGGAGGAGCACAGCCATTTCTACGTGCAGTACGTC. It encodes CASSFEEEHSHFYVQYV.

This sequence joins TRBV29-1 and TRBJ1-4; D remains ambiguous. The germline V gene has CDR1 SQVTM and CDR2 ANQGSEA. The CDR3 has 16 amino acids. V shed 6 bases and J shed 0 bases, with 17 bases lying between them. CDR3 bases: TGCAGCGTCCGAGAGGGCAGACTTGCAACTAATGAAAAACTGTTTTTT. Residues: CSVREGRLATNEKLFF.

This clonotype came up a few times. The gene calls are TRBV4-1 and TRBJ2-4; 10 bases are a match to TRBD2. Losses at the gene ends were 0 bases for V and 0 bases for J; bases not matched to a gene: 11. Germline V gives CDR1 MGHRA, CDR2 YSYEKL. The CDR3 spans 20 residues. This CDR3 is CASSQDPGSGGPLAKNIQYF. The CDR3 DNA sequence: TGCGCCAGCAGCCAAGACCCGGGTAGCGGGGGGCCTTTAGCCAAAAACATTCAGTACTTC.

This clonotype was observed a few times. The chain employs TRBV20-1 and TRBJ2-3; D possibly matches TRBD1 or TRBD2 (5 bases each). V dropped 0 bases and J dropped 3 bases, with 13 bases sitting between them. The CDR3 contains 15 residues. Per germline, CDR1 DFQATT and CDR2 SNEGSKA (reference sequence). CDR3 region: CSARDRGKGTDTQYF. CDR3 in DNA: TGCAGTGCTAGAGATCGGGGAAAGGGGACAGATACGCAGTATTTT.

This chain links TRBV6-5 with TRBJ1-5; D is perhaps TRBD1 (5 bases). CDR3 size: 15 residues. Per germline, CDR1 MNHEY and CDR2 SVGAGI. V lost 4 bases to trimming and J lost 4 bases, with 14 bases between them. In DNA form, the CDR3 reads TGTGCCAGCAGTTCCCGCCACAGGTCAAATCAGCCCCAGCATTTT. This encodes CASSSRHRSNQPQHF.

This clonotype has a count of ten or more. V usage is TRBV4-3 and J usage is TRBJ2-3; the match to TRBD2 covers 8 bases. CDR3 length equals 20 residues. With V trimmed by 0 bases and J by 4 bases, 18 bases remained unmatched. Germline V gives CDR1 LGHNA, CDR2 YSLEER. DNA for the CDR3: TGCGCCAGCAGCCAAGAGATAGCAAAGCTAAGCGGGGGTGGTTCAGATACGCAGTATTTT. This encodes CASSQEIAKLSGGGSDTQYF.

The chain uses TRBV29-1 and TRBJ1-1, with 7 bases identical to TRBD1. The CDR3 totals 13 residues. After removal of 6 bases from V and 0 bases from J, the junction contained 4 bases not matched to a gene. The germline V gene encodes CDR1 SQVTM and CDR2 ANQGSEA. DNA for the CDR3: TGCAGCGTCGGACAGGCCTTGAACACTGAAGCTTTCTTT. Encoded protein: CSVGQALNTEAFF.

The V gene is TRBV5-6, the J gene TRBJ1-2, with 7 bases aligning to TRBD1. V gave up 1 base and J gave up 3 bases; unmatched junction bases: 9. CDR1 and CDR2 from the germline V gene are SGHDT and YYEEEE. CDR3 length equals 16 residues. In nucleotides, the CDR3 is TGTGCCAGCAGCTTGCCGGGACAGAGCGGAGACTATGGCTACACCTTC. Its protein product is CASSLPGQSGDYGYTF.

This clonotype has a handful of counts. This chain links TRBV7-2 with TRBJ2-5; the D gene is possibly TRBD2 (6 bases). Germline CDR1 is SGHTA and CDR2 is FQGNSA. The ends were cut back, 2 bases at V and 5 bases at J, with 12 bases in the middle. The CDR3 length is 14 residues. The CDR3 sequence is CASSLFGGLETQYF. The CDR3 nucleotides are TGTGCCAGCAGCTTATTTGGGGGGTTGGAGACCCAGTACTTC.

This clonotype was picked up a small number of times. The chain employs TRBV10-3 and TRBJ2-1; TRBD1 aligns across 8 bases. Germline assignment: CDR1 ENHRY and CDR2 SYGVKD. J was trimmed by 7 bases and V by 4 bases; bases with no gene match: 9. CDR3 length equals 15 residues. The CDR3 sequence: CAISGTGPPLNEQFF. The CDR3 bases are TGTGCCATCAGTGGGACAGGGCCTCCCCTTAATGAGCAGTTCTTC.

This clonotype has only a few counts. The chain carries TRBV7-9 and TRBJ1-6, with 7 bases identical to TRBD1. The germline CDR1 and CDR2 sequences are SEHNR and FQNEAQ (reference sequence). The CDR3 is 16 residues long. V was pared by 1 base and J by 10 bases, with 10 bases of the junction left unmatched. This CDR3 reads CASSLVETGKSSPLHF. The CDR3 DNA reads TGTGCCAGCAGCTTAGTAGAGACAGGGAAAAGCTCACCCCTCCACTTT.

This clonotype was counted only a few times. The chain joins TRBV7-2 to TRBJ1-1, with D unclear. CDR3 size: 13 residues. CDR1 is SGHTA and CDR2 is FQGNSA in the germline V gene. Trimming removed 3 bases from V and 2 bases from J, with 7 bases in between. CDR3 sequence (DNA): TGTGCCAGCAGCTTCAACGTAAACACTGAAGCTTTCTTT. This codes for CASSFNVNTEAFF.

This clonotype was observed at least ten times. The chain recombines TRBV10-1 with TRBJ1-6; no firm D call. The V end lost 4 bases, the J end lost 2 bases, and 9 bases lay between the germline ends. CDR1 is WNHNN, CDR2 SYGVQD, per germline (reference sequence). The CDR3 spans 15 residues. The CDR3 DNA reads TGCGCCAGCAGTGTACCGGGCGCCTATAATTCACCCCTCCACTTT. It translates to CASSVPGAYNSPLHF.

The chain employs TRBV6-2 or TRBV6-3 and TRBJ2-2, with 7 bases that match TRBD1. The CDR3 covers 15 residues. Germline V lookup: CDR1 MNHEY, CDR2 SVGEGT. With 1 base clipped from V and 6 bases from J, the junction kept 5 bases outside the gene matches. CDR3 residues: CASSYWTGSPGELFF. In DNA, the CDR3 is TGTGCCAGCAGTTACTGGACAGGCTCCCCCGGGGAGCTGTTTTTT.

This clonotype has only a few counts. The chain links TRBV28 to TRBJ2-5, with 9 bases that match TRBD2. The germline CDR1 and CDR2 sequences are MDHEN and SYDVKM. This CDR3 comprises 16 residues. The trim removed 5 bases at V and 1 base at J, leaving 8 bases unmatched. The CDR3 DNA reads TGTGCCAGCAGTCCCCTCTGGCGGGGGGGCCAAGAGACCCAGTACTTC. Amino acid sequence: CASSPLWRGGQETQYF.

This rearrangement joins TRBV7-2 to TRBJ1-3; D gene uncertain. The CDR3 is 15 amino acids. Trimming removed 3 bases from V and 4 bases from J, with 13 bases in between. Germline-derived CDR1 and CDR2 are SGHTA and FQGNSA. Written as DNA, the CDR3 is TGTGCCAGCAGCTTCTTTGCCCGGGGAGGAAACACCATATATTTT. Amino acid sequence: CASSFFARGGNTIYF.

The chain recombines TRBV6-5 with TRBJ1-1; D remains ambiguous. V dropped 8 bases and J dropped 2 bases, with 6 bases sitting between them. Germline V lookup: CDR1 MNHEY, CDR2 SVGAGI. This CDR3 region has 11 residues. The CDR3 nucleotides read TGTGCCAGCGGATCAAACACTGAAGCTTTCTTT. Amino acid sequence: CASGSNTEAFF.

In its sample, this clonotype was seen many times. The chain uses TRBV15 and TRBJ2-7, with 8 bases matching TRBD2. CDR1 is LNHNV and CDR2 is YYDKDF in the germline V gene (reference sequence). The length of the CDR3 is 14 residues. The trim removed 0 bases at V and 6 bases at J, leaving 4 bases unmatched. CDR3 DNA sequence: TGTGCCACCAGCAGAGATTCGGGAGGGCGCGAGCAGTACTTC. This sequence encodes CATSRDSGGREQYF.

This clonotype was found a few times. The chain uses TRBV4-3 and TRBJ2-3; 14 positions match TRBD2. The length of the CDR3 is 20 residues. Germline CDR1 is LGHNA and CDR2 is YSLEER. Trimming at V came to 4 bases and at J to 2 bases, leaving 14 bases not matched to a gene. The CDR3 is CASSPRTSGGFSTPTDTQYF. The CDR3 nucleotides read TGCGCCAGCAGCCCGCGGACTAGCGGGGGGTTCTCTACCCCCACAGATACGCAGTATTTT.

This clonotype occurred a few times. This chain joins TRBV7-9 and TRBJ2-1, with 9 bases aligning to TRBD1. CDR1 and CDR2 from the germline V gene are SEHNR and FQNEAQ (reference sequence). Trimming at V came to 5 bases and at J to 5 bases, leaving 13 bases not matched to a gene. This CDR3 is 17 amino acids long. The CDR3 DNA follows: TGTGCCAGCAGCCGTCGGACAGGGGCACCCGACGACAATGAGCAGTTCTTC. Amino acid sequence: CASSRRTGAPDDNEQFF. The full variable domain, its missing parts supplied by reference TRBV7-9 and TRBJ2-1, is DTGVSQNPRHKITKRGQNVTFRCDPISEHNRLYWYRQTLGQGPEFLTYFQNEAQLEKSRLLSDRFSAERPKGSFSTLEIQRTEQGDSAMYLCASSRRTGAPDDNEQFFGPGTRLTVL.

CDR3 amino acids: CSARWGGLYNEQFF. Written as DNA, the CDR3 is TGCAGTGCTAGGTGGGGGGGCTTATACAATGAGCAGTTCTTC. The chain links TRBV20-1 to TRBJ2-1; a weak D match, TRBD2 (7 bases). The CDR3 contains 14 residues. Between the trimmed V and J ends, which lost 3 bases and 4 bases, there was a span of 13 bases. In germline, CDR1 is DFQATT, CDR2 SNEGSKA (reference sequence).

This clonotype has a handful of counts. The rearrangement uses TRBV12-3 or TRBV12-4 and TRBJ2-5; D is perhaps TRBD2 (7 bases). The CDR3 has 15 residues. Trimming stripped 3 bases from V and 5 bases from J, with 16 bases between. DNA of the CDR3: TGTGCCAGCAGTTTTGGGGGGGCTAGTGGGGAGACCCAGTACTTC. Translation: CASSFGGASGETQYF.